Listed below are T cell receptor beta chains from one sample, sequenced in a study of OX40 agonist ivuxolimab in advanced cancers. TCRdb's copy holds only in-frame clones and misses some; the assay was immunoSEQ multiplex PCR. The table records around 80,000 clones, 85% of them present only once. The sequences come from CD4+ or CD8+ T cells sorted from blood, collected in a trial of the OX40 agonist ivuxolimab. These TCRs come from an adult with an advanced solid tumor such as melanoma, head and neck, liver or kidney cancer. Both conserved end residues are part of each CDR3. D genes are given only for firm matches. Expanded clones are given a class, and other clones once, few, many or no size at all.

TRBV6-1	TRBJ2-2	NA	NA	TGTGCCAGCAGAACCCTCGACCCCTCCCGGGAGCTGTTTTTT	CASRTLDPSRELFF
TRBV29-1	TRBJ1-3	NA	NA	TGCAGCGTCACCTACCGGGGCGGAAACTCTGGAAACACCATATATTTT	CSVTYRGGNSGNTIYF
TRBV5-5	TRBJ2-4	NA	NA	TGTGCCAGCAGCTTGGGAACCAGCATTCAGTACTTC	CASSLGTSIQYF
TRBV19	TRBJ1-4	once	NA	TGTGCCAGCCGGAGTAATGAAAAACTGTTTTTT	CASRSNEKLFF
TRBV10-3	TRBJ2-2	NA	NA	TGTGCCATCAGCCCCAGTATCGCAATGAACACCGGGGAGCTGTTTTTT	CAISPSIAMNTGELFF
TRBV11-2	TRBJ2-1	NA	TRBD2	TGTGCCAGCAGCCCCCCCGGAGCGGGAGGCGGCAATGAGCAGTTCTTC	CASSPPGAGGGNEQFF
TRBV2	TRBJ2-1	once	NA	TGTGCCAGCGAGGAAAACGGGTTTTCCTACAATGAGCAGTTCTTC	CASEENGFSYNEQFF
TRBV11-3	TRBJ2-5	once	NA	TGTGCCAGCAGCCCGCTGGGGGGCGAGGAGACCCAGTACTTC	CASSPLGGEETQYF
TRBV11-3	TRBJ2-1	NA	NA	TGTGCCAGCAGCTTAGGGCCTGGTCAGGGGTCCTACAATGAGCAGTTCTTC	CASSLGPGQGSYNEQFF
TRBV29-1	TRBJ1-1	NA	NA	TGCAGCGTGAAGGGACACATGAACACTGAAGCTTTCTTT	CSVKGHMNTEAFF
TRBV28	TRBJ1-6	NA	NA	TGTGCCAGCAGCTCTCCCCTGGGCAGCTCCTATAATTCACCCCTCCACTTT	CASSSPLGSSYNSPLHF
TRBV12-2	TRBJ2-7	NA	NA	TGTGCAAGCCGCCCGCTAGCGGGGGGGTCGTACGAGCAGTACTTC	CASRPLAGGSYEQYF
TRBV5-6	TRBJ2-7	once	NA	TGTGCCAGCAGCCTCCCAGGGTACGAGCAGTACTTC	CASSLPGYEQYF
TRBV5-1	TRBJ2-7	NA	NA	TGCGCCAGCAGCTTGGTTCACGACGGATCCTACGAGCAGTACTTC	CASSLVHDGSYEQYF
TRBV7-6	TRBJ2-7	NA	NA	TGTGCCAGCAGCTTAGCGGCGGCGAGCCCCTACGAGCAGTACTTC	CASSLAAASPYEQYF
TRBV28	TRBJ1-4	few	TRBD1	TGTGCCAGCAGTTCCTCTAATCCCCGGGACAGGGGAAATTTT	CASSSSNPRDRGNF
TRBV2	TRBJ1-1	NA	TRBD1	TGTGCCAGCAGTGGGGGACAGGATCGAGCTTTCTTT	CASSGGQDRAFF
TRBV6-5	TRBJ2-7	once	TRBD1	TGTGCCAGCAGTGGACAGGGGTACGAGCAGTACTTC	CASSGQGYEQYF
TRBV7-9	TRBJ2-1	NA	TRBD2	TGTGCCAGCAGCTTACTTACTAGCGGGCGGTACAATGAGCAGTTCTTC	CASSLLTSGRYNEQFF
TRBV2	TRBJ2-7	NA	TRBD1	TGTGCCAGCAGCGCCCGACAGGGGAGCTCCTACGAGCAGTACTTC	CASSARQGSSYEQYF
TRBV7-8	TRBJ1-2	NA	TRBD1	TGTGCCAGCAGCCTTGACAGGGTGGGAGCCTATGGCTACACCTTC	CASSLDRVGAYGYTF
TRBV4-3	TRBJ2-7	NA	TRBD2	TGCGCCAGCAGCCACGCTTCCGGGACTAGCGGGAGGGCCGACTACGAGCAGTACTTC	CASSHASGTSGRADYEQYF
TRBV18	TRBJ2-2	NA	NA	TGTGCCAGCTCACGCGAGAGGGCCGGGGAGCTGTTTTTT	CASSRERAGELFF
TRBV7-9	TRBJ1-1	NA	TRBD1	TGTGCCAGCAGCCCTCGACAGGGCCCGAACACTGAAGCTTTCTTT	CASSPRQGPNTEAFF
TRBV6-4	TRBJ2-1	NA	NA	TGTGCCAGCAGTGATGGACAGCGATACAATGAGCAGTTCTTC	CASSDGQRYNEQFF
TRBV27	TRBJ2-7	NA	TRBD2	TGTGCCAGCAGTTTTAGGCGGGAGGAGTCCTACGAGCAGTACTTC	CASSFRREESYEQYF
TRBV15	TRBJ1-5	NA	NA	TGTGCCACCAGCAGACCACCGGGGGGCAATCAGCCCCAGCATTTT	CATSRPPGGNQPQHF
TRBV4-3	TRBJ2-2	NA	NA	TGCGCCAGCAGCCAAGGGCCGGGCCCCGGGGAGCTGTTTTTT	CASSQGPGPGELFF
TRBV5-8	TRBJ1-2	NA	NA	TGTGCCAGCAGCTTGGGTATCGACACGGCTCGGGACTATGGCTACACCTTC	CASSLGIDTARDYGYTF
TRBV4-2	TRBJ2-1	NA	NA	TGTGCCAGCAGCTATCTATCGGACAGCTACAATGAGCAGTTCTTC	CASSYLSDSYNEQFF
TRBV4-1	TRBJ2-5	few	TRBD1	TGCGCCAGCAGCCCGACAGGGAGTAAAGAGACCCAGTACTTC	CASSPTGSKETQYF
TRBV11-2	TRBJ2-5	once	NA	TGTGCCAGCAGCTTTGGGCAGCAAGAGACCCAGTACTTC	CASSFGQQETQYF
TRBV11-2	TRBJ2-2	once	NA	TGTGCCAGCAGGTTTCCGGCAACCACCGGGGAGCTGTTTTTT	CASRFPATTGELFF
TRBV28	TRBJ1-5	NA	TRBD1	TGTGCCAGCACCTCGACAGGGGGAAGCAATCAGCCCCAGCATTTT	CASTSTGGSNQPQHF
TRBV30	TRBJ2-4	few	TRBD1	TGTGCCTGGAGTGCTGACAGGGGCGGGGAAAACATTCAGTACTTC	CAWSADRGGENIQYF
TRBV5-1	TRBJ2-5	NA	TRBD2	TGCGCCAGCACCCCTGGCAGCGGGGGGCACCAAGAGACCCAGTACTTC	CASTPGSGGHQETQYF
TRBV5-5	TRBJ1-5	NA	NA	TGTGCCAGCAGCTTGACTGTTCGAGGTAATCAGCCCCAGCATTTT	CASSLTVRGNQPQHF
TRBV5-5	TRBJ2-7	NA	NA	TGTGCCAGCAGCTTGGAGCCCAATTACTCCTACGAGCAGTACTTC	CASSLEPNYSYEQYF
TRBV7-2	TRBJ2-7	NA	NA	TGTGCCAGCAGCTCCGATGGGGGACGCTCCTACGAGCAGTACTTC	CASSSDGGRSYEQYF
TRBV19	TRBJ2-3	NA	NA	TGTGCGAGTAGCAGAACCCGACAGGATACGCAGTATTTT	CASSRTRQDTQYF
TRBV5-1	TRBJ1-1	NA	NA	TGCGCCAGCAGCTCCGAGGAGAACACTGAAGCTTTCTTT	CASSSEENTEAFF
TRBV7-2	TRBJ2-3	NA	TRBD2	TGTGCCAGCAGTTACCGACTAGCGGGGGGGCCAGATACGCAGTATTTT	CASSYRLAGGPDTQYF
TRBV13	TRBJ2-7	NA	NA	TGTGCCAGCAGCCCCGGGGGCAGGGCGGCCGAGCAGTACTTC	CASSPGGRAAEQYF
TRBV28	TRBJ1-3	NA	TRBD1	TGTGCCAGCAGTGTGGACAGGGCTGGAAACACCATATATTTT	CASSVDRAGNTIYF
TRBV27	TRBJ1-5	NA	TRBD1	TGTGCCAGCAGTTTAGGGCAGGGGGTTGGTCAGCCCCAGCATTTT	CASSLGQGVGQPQHF
TRBV9	TRBJ1-2	NA	TRBD1	TGTGCCAGCAGCCCAGGGACAGGGGGCGCGAGGGGCTACACCTTC	CASSPGTGGARGYTF
TRBV19	TRBJ2-7	NA	NA	TGTGCCAGTAGTCAATACCGGGACGGCACCTACGAGCAGTACTTC	CASSQYRDGTYEQYF
TRBV27	TRBJ2-7	NA	NA	TGTGCCAGCAGTCCATACCCCTCCTACGAGCAGTACTTC	CASSPYPSYEQYF
TRBV6-5	TRBJ1-2	NA	NA	TGTGCCAGCGGTAACCAAGGGAACTATGGCTACACCTTC	CASGNQGNYGYTF
TRBV28	TRBJ2-5	NA	TRBD1	TGTGCCAGCACTCGTCCGGGACAGCAAGAGACCCAGTACTTC	CASTRPGQQETQYF